A single sample gave rise to the 30 T cell receptor beta chains below, sequenced in a study of cytomegalovirus exposure and HLA in healthy donors. It was with 60 Vbeta and 13 Jbeta primers that the PCR ran. Data came from immunoSEQ multiplex PCR; TCRdb stores just in-frame clones and leaves some out. The sample has about 170,000 clones, approximately 59% seen once. The sequencing input was PBMCs. All receptors derive from a man aged 40-49 years in good health and CMV-seronegative.

This chain links TRBV7-6 with TRBJ2-7; perhaps TRBD2 as D (6 bases). The CDR3 spans 11 residues. Germline CDR1 and CDR2: SGHVS and FNYEAQ. V shed 3 bases and J shed 9 bases, with 9 bases lying between them. The CDR3 region is CASSFAGRQYF. In DNA form, the CDR3 reads TGTGCCAGCAGCTTCGCCGGGAGGCAGTACTTC.

This clone was counted only a few times. The chain has TRBV5-1 and TRBJ2-1; 9 nucleotides match TRBD2. The CDR3 covers 15 residues. With 1 base clipped from V and 9 bases from J, the junction kept 8 bases outside the gene matches. CDR1 and CDR2 from the germline V gene are SGHRS and YFSETQ. This chain's CDR3 is CASSLRPSGEGEQFF. The CDR3, as DNA: TGCGCCAGCAGCTTGAGGCCTAGCGGGGAGGGTGAGCAGTTCTTC.

The V gene is TRBV18, the J gene TRBJ2-1; 14 bases fit TRBD2. After removal of 3 bases from V and 8 bases from J, the junction contained 9 bases not matched to a gene. This CDR3 has 17 amino acids. CDR1 is KGHSH and CDR2 is LQKENI in the germline V gene. CDR3 coding DNA: TGTGCCAGCTCACCGGGACTAGCGGGAGCGGGACACCATGAGCAGTTCTTC. Translated: CASSPGLAGAGHHEQFF.

The V and J genes are TRBV6-4 and TRBJ2-3; 7 bases agree with TRBD2. This CDR3 spans 15 amino acids. CDR1 and CDR2 from the germline V gene are MRHNA and SNTAGT. V was clipped by 2 bases and J by 3 bases; unmatched bases: 5. CDR3 region: CASSDGLGETDTQYF. CDR3 DNA: TGTGCCAGCAGTGACGGACTAGGGGAGACAGATACGCAGTATTTT.

This chain links TRBV6-6 with TRBJ2-3; no clear D. Trimming took 6 bases from V and 0 from J, leaving 10 bases between them. The CDR3 totals 14 residues. From germline, CDR1 is MNHNY and CDR2 SVGAGI (reference sequence). The CDR3 DNA reads TGTGCCAGCAGGTCCTATACTAGCACAGATACGCAGTATTTT. It specifies CASRSYTSTDTQYF.

This clone was recorded only once. The rearrangement links TRBV19 to TRBJ2-7; 7 bases match TRBD2. The CDR3 totals 15 residues. V shed 5 bases and J 5 bases; nucleotides not matched to a gene: 12. Germline values: CDR1 LNHDA, CDR2 SQIVND (reference sequence). The CDR3 DNA sequence: TGTGCCAGTAGTTCCAGAGCGGGAAGCATGGACGAGCAGTACTTC. It codes for CASSSRAGSMDEQYF.

This clone was counted only a few times. The V and J genes are TRBV6-6 and TRBJ1-4; 8 bases line up with TRBD1. The junction had 8 bases not matched to a gene; V was cut back by 5 bases and J by 3 bases. There are 16 residues in the CDR3. Germline CDR1 and CDR2: MNHNY and SVGAGI (reference sequence). CDR3: CASSRTGPVPNEKLFF. The CDR3 DNA reads TGTGCCAGCAGTAGGACAGGGCCTGTGCCTAATGAAAAACTGTTTTTT.

This clone was observed a few times. The rearrangement uses TRBV15 and TRBJ1-2; D not certain. CDR1 and CDR2 (germline): LNHNV, YYDKDF (reference sequence). CDR3 length equals 13 residues. Trimming took 3 bases from V and 4 from J, leaving 9 bases between them. The CDR3 region has the DNA TGTGCCACCAGCAGGGCAAAGTCCTATGGCTACACCTTC. Protein sequence: CATSRAKSYGYTF.

This rearrangement joins TRBV19 to TRBJ2-5; 16 bases map to TRBD2. CDR1 is LNHDA and CDR2 is SQIVND in the germline V gene (reference sequence). The CDR3 length is 17 residues. V dropped 5 bases and J dropped 4; count of bases not matched to a gene: 7. This chain's CDR3 is CASSPGTSGRAGETQYF. As DNA, the CDR3 is TGTGCCAGTAGTCCCGGGACTAGCGGGAGGGCGGGAGAGACCCAGTACTTC.

V usage is TRBV27 and J usage is TRBJ1-3; 7 bases fit TRBD1. J lost 4 bases, V lost 4 bases, and 4 bases had no gene match. From germline, CDR1 is MNHEY and CDR2 SMNVEV (reference sequence). CDR3 size: 14 residues. CDR3 nucleotides: TGTGCCAGCAGTTCACAGGGGAGGGGAAACACCATATATTTT. This encodes CASSSQGRGNTIYF.

This chain uses TRBV19 with TRBJ2-7, with TRBD1 matching 10 bases. Germline-derived CDR1 and CDR2 are LNHDA and SQIVND (reference sequence). The CDR3 sequence is 14 residues long. The V gene end was trimmed by 6 bases and the J gene end by 4 bases; junction bases not matched to a gene: 6. The CDR3 bases are TGTGCCAGTAGACCGCCGGGACAGGGGTACGAGCAGTACTTC. The encoded protein is CASRPPGQGYEQYF.

The rearrangement joins TRBV30 to TRBJ2-1; the match to TRBD2 covers 8 bases. There are 16 residues in the CDR3. Trimming at V came to 0 bases and at J to 4 bases, leaving 8 bases not matched to a gene. Germline V gene lookup returns CDR1 GTSNPN and CDR2 SVGIG (reference sequence). The CDR3 DNA sequence: TGTGCCTGGAGTGTATTTGGTACTAGCGGTTACAATGAGCAGTTCTTC. Translated, it gives CAWSVFGTSGYNEQFF.

The gene calls are TRBV6-1 and TRBJ1-5; TRBD1 matches at 9 bases. The CDR3 is made up of 15 amino acids. V was pared by 6 bases and J by 1 base, with 4 bases of the junction left unmatched. Germline loops: CDR1 MNHNS, CDR2 SASEGT. The chain's CDR3 is CASRATGGSNQPQHF. CDR3 coding DNA: TGTGCCAGCAGGGCGACAGGGGGGAGCAATCAGCCCCAGCATTTT.

V gene TRBV5-8 combines with J gene TRBJ1-4; weak D call: TRBD1 (6 bases). The CDR3 loop spans 16 amino acids. Trimming stripped 0 bases from V and 0 bases from J, with 9 bases between. Germline CDR1 SGHTS, CDR2 YDEGEE. In nucleotides, the CDR3 is TGTGCCAGCAGCTTGGGGGGGGGCTCAACTAATGAAAAACTGTTTTTT. Amino acid sequence: CASSLGGGSTNEKLFF.

The chain is built from TRBV7-9 and TRBJ2-3; 11 bases are shared with TRBD1. The CDR3 has 18 amino acids. The V segment lost 4 bases and the J segment 5 bases; nucleotides outside the gene matches: 14. From germline, CDR1 is SEHNR and CDR2 FQNEAQ (reference sequence). CDR3: CASSSPRTGGLAQDTQYF. For the CDR3, the DNA is TGTGCCAGCAGCTCCCCAAGGACAGGGGGCTTAGCTCAAGATACGCAGTATTTT.

This clone has a handful of counts. The chain has TRBV18 and TRBJ1-6; D is undetermined. Trimming left V 3 bases short and J 12 bases short, with 18 bases between. Per the germline V gene, CDR1 is KGHSH and CDR2 is LQKENI. The CDR3 covers 15 residues. DNA of the CDR3: TGTGCCAGCTCACCGGGTGAATCCGGTGCGGGACCCCTCCACTTT. Protein: CASSPGESGAGPLHF.

V and J are TRBV28 and TRBJ2-7, with D possibly matching TRBD1 (5 bases). From germline, CDR1 is MDHEN and CDR2 SYDVKM. Trimming shortened V by 4 bases and J by 3 bases, and 10 bases separated the two germline ends. The length of the CDR3 is 13 residues. The CDR3: CASSSVQDYEQYF. CDR3 nucleotide sequence: TGTGCCAGCAGTTCCGTACAGGACTACGAGCAGTACTTC.

With regard to this clone: Sequence at one end of the junction differs from germline and may be a read error. The rearrangement links TRBV9 to TRBJ2-7; D uncertain. The germline CDR1 and CDR2 sequences are SGDLS and YYNGEE. This CDR3 region has 12 residues. This chain's CDR3 is CASSPPSSTLHF. The CDR3, as DNA: TGTGCCAGCAGCCCCCCGAGTAGTACGCTGCACTTC.

The table lists this clone with a few counts. DNA of the CDR3: TGCGCCAGCAGCTTGGGACAGGGAAATGAAAAACTGTTTTTT. It translates to CASSLGQGNEKLFF. This chain connects TRBV4-1 to TRBJ1-4, with TRBD1 matching over 9 bases. Germline lookup yields CDR1 MGHRA and CDR2 YSYEKL. J was trimmed by 5 bases and V by 5 bases; bases with no gene match: 3. The CDR3 runs 14 residues.

In its sample, this clone was seen a few times. The same CDR3 is also encoded by other DNA sequences in this sample. This chain connects TRBV7-9 to TRBJ1-1; no reliable D call. Trimming removed 1 base from V and 5 bases from J, with 5 bases in between. The germline V gene has CDR1 SEHNR and CDR2 FQNEAQ (reference sequence). CDR3 size: 12 residues. Written as DNA, the CDR3 is TGTGCCAGCAGCTTAGTGGAGACTGAAGCTTTCTTT. It translates to CASSLVETEAFF.

The J gene is TRBJ1-2, the V gene TRBV7-9, with 10 bases fitting TRBD1. The V gene's germline CDR1 is SEHNR and CDR2 FQNEAQ (reference sequence). With 0 bases clipped from V and 4 bases from J, the junction kept 2 bases outside the gene matches. This CDR3 is 15 amino acids long. The DNA for the CDR3 is TGTGCCAGCAGCTTAGCCGGGACAGGGGTCTATGGCTACACCTTC. Its translation: CASSLAGTGVYGYTF.

The genes are TRBV30 and TRBJ2-7; D call uncertain. Germline loops: CDR1 GTSNPN, CDR2 SVGIG (reference sequence). This CDR3 has 11 amino acids. Trimming left V 3 bases short and J 5 bases short, with 8 bases between. The CDR3 reads CAWSPRDEQYF. The CDR3 coding sequence is TGTGCCTGGAGCCCACGGGACGAGCAGTACTTC.

The rearrangement uses TRBV7-2 and TRBJ2-3; D gene unclear. The CDR3 is made up of 14 amino acids. The V end was cut by 6 bases, the J end by 3 bases, with 13 bases between. In germline, CDR1 is SGHTA, CDR2 FQGNSA. As DNA, the CDR3 is TGTGCCAGCAGTCCTCGCGGAGCTACAGATACGCAGTATTTT. It is translated as CASSPRGATDTQYF.

CDR3 protein: CASSFVAGEGETQYF. CDR3 nucleotides: TGTGCCAGCAGCTTCGTCGCGGGAGAGGGAGAGACCCAGTACTTC. The chain uses TRBV7-2 and TRBJ2-5; 7 nucleotides align to TRBD2. Germline assignment: CDR1 SGHTA and CDR2 FQGNSA. The V and J ends lost 3 bases and 4 bases, in that order; junction bases with no gene match: 8. This CDR3 comprises 15 residues.

This sequence joins TRBV9 and TRBJ2-5, with 9 nucleotides matching TRBD2. The CDR3 totals 16 residues. The V gene end was trimmed by 1 base and the J gene end by 1 base; junction bases not matched to a gene: 5. Germline V gives CDR1 SGDLS, CDR2 YYNGEE. CDR3 in DNA: TGTGCCAGCAGCGTACGAGGACTAGCGAGCCAAGAGACCCAGTACTTC. Residues: CASSVRGLASQETQYF.

CDR3 sequence (DNA): TGTGCCAGCAGCTCGTTAGCGGGGGGACTGTTAAGCACAGATACGCAGTATTTT. Translation: CASSSLAGGLLSTDTQYF. The rearrangement joins TRBV7-9 to TRBJ2-3; 10 nucleotides match TRBD2. Germline values: CDR1 SEHNR, CDR2 FQNEAQ (reference sequence). CDR3 size: 18 residues. V lost 4 bases to trimming and J lost 0 bases; unmatched junction nucleotides: 10.

This clone was detected a few times. V usage is TRBV4-3 and J usage is TRBJ2-3; the match to TRBD2 covers 7 bases. Germline trimming cut 1 base from V and 6 bases from J; bases unmatched to any gene: 4. Per germline, CDR1 LGHNA and CDR2 YSLEER. The CDR3 spans 14 residues. The CDR3 DNA reads TGCGCCAGCAGCCAAGGCGGGGGTGTGGATACGCAGTATTTT. Protein product: CASSQGGGVDTQYF.

This clone came up a few times. V gene TRBV11-2 combines with J gene TRBJ2-6, with D unresolved. The CDR3 runs 16 residues. Trimming shortened V by 6 bases and J by 0 bases, and 12 bases separated the two germline ends. Germline CDR1 and CDR2: SGHAT and FQNNGV. CDR3 sequence (DNA): TGTGCCAGCAGGGCGCCTAGGCTCTCTGGGGCCAACGTCCTGACTTTC. Protein product: CASRAPRLSGANVLTF.

The J gene is TRBJ1-1, the V gene TRBV18; possibly TRBD1 for D (5 bases). The CDR3 consists of 14 residues. The germline V gene encodes CDR1 KGHSH and CDR2 LQKENI. The V end was cut by 5 bases, the J end by 2 bases, with 12 bases between. CDR3 in DNA: TGTGCCAGCTCAGCTACCACAGGAAACACTGAAGCTTTCTTT. Translating it yields CASSATTGNTEAFF. Full variable domain (missing parts from reference TRBV18 and TRBJ1-1): NAGVMQNPRHLVRRRGQEARLRCSPMKGHSHVYWYRQLPEEGLKFMVYLQKENIIDESGMPKERFSAEFPKEGPSILRIQQVVRGDSAAYFCASSATTGNTEAFFGQGTRLTVV.

J is TRBJ2-7 and V is TRBV5-4; tentative D call: TRBD2 (5 bases). V was cut by 0 bases and J by 2 bases, with 12 bases left in between. Germline V gene data show CDR1 as SGHNT and CDR2 as YYREEE (reference sequence). The CDR3 contains 15 residues. The CDR3 loop is CASSLGLAGTYEQYF. CDR3 coding DNA: TGTGCCAGCAGCTTGGGCCTGGCCGGGACCTACGAGCAGTACTTC.